Reported below is one T cell receptor (beta chain). Here immunoSEQ multiplex PCR was the method, and the copy in TCRdb shows in-frame clones only, minus some. The sample has roughly 200,000 clones; 82% are singletons. The sample originates from a study of blood T cell repertoires in COVID-19. Study as a whole: PBMCs, B-cell-depleted T cells, or T cells were the source of the cDNA or gDNA that made up the material.

This CDR3 has 13 residues. V was pared by 10 bases and J by 5 bases, with 15 bases between. Germline CDR1 MDHEN, CDR2 SYDVKM. Individuals drawn from 24 US areas were roughly 18 to 100 years old. Clinical history as reported by participants underpinned cohort assignment. Specimen: PBMCs or T cells enriched from blood (not recorded which). The chain has TRBV28 and TRBJ1-5, with TRBD1 as a possible D gene (6 bases). This receptor was obtained from a man aged 35 to 55 who had recovered from COVID-19. CDR3 residues: CANAGGLDQPQHF. DNA for the CDR3: TGTGCCAACGCCGGGGGGCTAGATCAGCCCCAGCATTTT. Combining the CDR3 with reference TRBV28 and TRBJ1-5 gives the whole variable domain DVKVTQSSRYLVKRTGEKVFLECVQDMDHENMFWYRQDPGLGLRLIYFSYDVKMKEKGDIPEGYSVSREKKERFSLILESASTNQTSMYLCANAGGLDQPQHFGDGTRLSIL.